The entry that follows covers one T cell receptor (beta chain) sequence. The antigen remains undetermined. Germline lookup yields CDR1 SGHRS and CDR2 YFSETQ. Trimming shortened V by 5 bases and J by 0 bases, and 11 bases separated the two germline ends. This CDR3 contains 15 residues. These data originate in a study of shared clonotypes between healthy human individuals. Study details: The study used three CD4 naive, three CD4 memory, two CD8 naive and one CD8 memory plate per donor. Regarding the study as a whole: Naive CD4 clonotypes overlapped across a handful of donors at around 4.7%.

TCRdb keeps only in-frame clones here, not all; method: immunoSEQ multiplex PCR. The data hold 2 million to 3 million clones, with about 92% observed a single time. Subsets obtained from CD4+ cells comprised CD45RA+ naive and CD45RA-negative memory cells. This chain uses TRBV5-1 with TRBJ1-4; D is uncertain. This clonotype was obtained from a man between 18 and 35 years old in good health. Material for sequencing was naive CD4+ T cells sorted from blood. Documented subset: CD45RA+ positively selected. CDR3 protein: CASRPDPATNEKLFF. The CDR3 DNA is TGCGCCAGCAGACCAGACCCTGCAACTAATGAAAAACTGTTTTTT.